Listed below are T cell receptor beta chains from one sample, sequenced in a study of cytomegalovirus exposure and HLA in healthy donors. Sequencing was performed with immunoSEQ multiplex PCR; in TCRdb, only in-frame clones are kept and a portion is missing. The sample shows 150,000 or so clones, around 80% of them seen only once. Sequences were obtained from PBMCs. The receptors originated from a woman aged 40 to 50 in good health and CMV-seronegative. Both conserved end residues are part of each CDR3. The order of the fields is D gene, J gene, clone size, V gene, CDR3 DNA, CDR3 protein. D genes are given only for firm matches. Part of the rows lack a size; the others show once, few, many or a class for expanded clones.

.,TRBJ1-1,.,TRBV28,TGTGCCAGCAGCCCTATAGAGGGGAACACTGAAGCTTTCTTT,CASSPIEGNTEAFF
TRBD1,TRBJ2-5,.,TRBV28,TGTGCCAGCAGTTTGGACAGGGGGCGAGAGACCCAGTACTTC,CASSLDRGRETQYF
TRBD2,TRBJ2-7,.,TRBV4-2,TGTGCCAGCAGCCAAGGTCTAGCGGGGAACTCCTACGAGCAGTACTTC,CASSQGLAGNSYEQYF
.,TRBJ1-5,.,TRBV6-5,TGTGCCAGCAGTTACACAGCTAGCAATCAGCCCCAGCATTTT,CASSYTASNQPQHF
.,TRBJ1-2,once,TRBV5-4,TGTGCCAGCAGCCCCGACAGTAACTATGGCTACACCTTC,CASSPDSNYGYTF
TRBD1,TRBJ1-5,.,TRBV2,TGTGCCAGCACCCGGGACAGGGGGCCTTATAGCAATCAGCCCCAGCATTTT,CASTRDRGPYSNQPQHF
TRBD1,TRBJ1-2,.,TRBV6-5,TGTGCCAGCAGGAGGGACAGTAGCTATGGCTACACCTTC,CASRRDSSYGYTF
.,TRBJ1-4,.,TRBV7-2,TGTGCCAGCAGCGCCGGGGGTGGTAATGAAAAACTGTTTTTT,CASSAGGGNEKLFF
.,TRBJ2-4,few,TRBV7-2,TGTGCCAGCAGCCCCGAACTAGCCAAAAACATTCAGTACTTC,CASSPELAKNIQYF
TRBD1,TRBJ1-2,.,TRBV19,TGTGCCAGTAGTAGACAGGGGGACTATGGCTACACCTTC,CASSRQGDYGYTF
TRBD1,TRBJ1-1,.,TRBV2,TGTGCCAGCAGGACAGGGGGTTTTACTGAAGCTTTCTTT,CASRTGGFTEAFF
.,TRBJ2-5,.,TRBV11-3,TGTGCCAGCAGCTCGGACAGCCAAGAGACCCAGTACTTC,CASSSDSQETQYF
.,TRBJ2-7,.,TRBV2,TGTGCCAGCAAGGGGACTCCAAGCTCCTACGAGCAGTACTTC,CASKGTPSSYEQYF
TRBD2,TRBJ2-5,.,TRBV6-1,TGTGCCAGCAGTACGACTAGCGGTAAAGAGACCCAGTACTTC,CASSTTSGKETQYF
.,TRBJ1-1,few,TRBV30,TGTGCCTTAACCCCGGTCGACACTGAAGCTTTCTTT,CALTPVDTEAFF
.,TRBJ2-6,.,TRBV7-9,TGTGCCAGCAGCCCAGTACAGGGTTTGTCTGGGGCCAACGTCCTGACTTTC,CASSPVQGLSGANVLTF
.,TRBJ2-6,few,TRBV5-1,TGCGCCAGCAGCCCGGGACAAACGTCTGGGGCCAACGTCCTGACTTTC,CASSPGQTSGANVLTF
TRBD2,TRBJ2-1,.,TRBV27,TGTGCCAGCAGACTAGCGGGACTCAATGAGCAGTTCTTC,CASRLAGLNEQFF
TRBD2,TRBJ2-3,.,TRBV11-2,TGTGCCAGCAGCCCCCTAGCGGGGTCAACGGGAGATACGCAGTATTTT,CASSPLAGSTGDTQYF
TRBD1,TRBJ2-1,.,TRBV30,TGTGCCTGGAGGGACAGGGGGTACAATGAGCAGTTCTTC,CAWRDRGYNEQFF
.,TRBJ2-1,once,TRBV7-3,TGTGCCAGCAGCCTTCGGTTGGGGGGGCCAAGTGAGCAGTTCTTC,CASSLRLGGPSEQFF
TRBD2,TRBJ2-7,.,TRBV14,TGTGCCAGCAGCAAAGGGACTAGCGGCTCCTACGAGCAGTACTTC,CASSKGTSGSYEQYF
TRBD1,TRBJ1-6,few,TRBV6-5,TGTGCCAGCAGTTACCAGGGGGCGATGAATTCACCCCTCCACTTT,CASSYQGAMNSPLHF
TRBD1,TRBJ1-2,.,TRBV7-9,TGTGCCAGCAGCTCCTGGGACAGGGGGCTTGGCTACACCTTC,CASSSWDRGLGYTF
.,TRBJ1-2,.,TRBV4-1,TGCGCCAGCAGCCCGGGGTGGAAAAAAGGCTACACCTTC,CASSPGWKKGYTF